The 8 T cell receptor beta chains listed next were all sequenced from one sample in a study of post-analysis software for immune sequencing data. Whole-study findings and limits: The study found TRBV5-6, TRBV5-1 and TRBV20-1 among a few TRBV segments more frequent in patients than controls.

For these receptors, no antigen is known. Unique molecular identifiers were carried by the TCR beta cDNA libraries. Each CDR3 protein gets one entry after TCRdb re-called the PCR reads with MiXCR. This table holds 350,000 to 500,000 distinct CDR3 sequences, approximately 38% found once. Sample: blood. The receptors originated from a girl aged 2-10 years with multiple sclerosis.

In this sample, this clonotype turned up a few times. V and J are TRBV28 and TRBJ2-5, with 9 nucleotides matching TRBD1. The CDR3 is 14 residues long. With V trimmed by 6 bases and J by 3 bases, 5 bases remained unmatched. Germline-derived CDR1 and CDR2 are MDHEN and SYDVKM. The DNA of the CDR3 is TGTGCCAGCAGCCGGACAGGGGTTAAAGAGACCCAGTACTTC. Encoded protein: CASSRTGVKETQYF.

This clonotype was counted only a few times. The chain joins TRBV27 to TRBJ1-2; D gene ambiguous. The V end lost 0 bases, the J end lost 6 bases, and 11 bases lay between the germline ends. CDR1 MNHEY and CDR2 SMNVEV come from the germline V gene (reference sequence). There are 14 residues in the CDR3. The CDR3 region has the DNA TGTGCCAGCAGTTTATCCGGGATTCAACATGGCTACACCTTC. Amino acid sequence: CASSLSGIQHGYTF.

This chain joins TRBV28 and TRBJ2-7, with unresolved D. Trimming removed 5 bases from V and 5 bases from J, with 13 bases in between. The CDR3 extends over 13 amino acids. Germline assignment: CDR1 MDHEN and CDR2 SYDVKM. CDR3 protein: CASSLPSLNEQYF. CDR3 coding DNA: TGTGCCAGCAGTCTCCCCAGCCTAAACGAGCAGTACTTC.

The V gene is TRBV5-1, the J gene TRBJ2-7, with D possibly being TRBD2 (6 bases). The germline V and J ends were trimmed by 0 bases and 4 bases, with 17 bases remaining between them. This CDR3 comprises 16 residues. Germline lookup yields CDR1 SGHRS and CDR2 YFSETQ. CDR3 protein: CASSLVREPGEYEQYF. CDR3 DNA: TGCGCCAGCAGCTTGGTCAGGGAGCCGGGGGAATACGAGCAGTACTTC.

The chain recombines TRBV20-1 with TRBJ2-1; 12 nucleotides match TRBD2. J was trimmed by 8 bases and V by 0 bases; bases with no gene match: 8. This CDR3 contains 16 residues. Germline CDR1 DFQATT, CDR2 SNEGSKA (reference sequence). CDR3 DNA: TGCAGTGCTAGAGACGTTCTAGCGGGGGGGCCCCATGAGCAGTTCTTC. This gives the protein CSARDVLAGGPHEQFF.

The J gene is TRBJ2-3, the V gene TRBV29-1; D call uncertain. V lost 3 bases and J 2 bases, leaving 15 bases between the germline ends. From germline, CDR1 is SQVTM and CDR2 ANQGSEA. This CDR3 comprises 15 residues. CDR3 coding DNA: TGCAGCGTTGATGGAGCAGTCCAGTCCACAGATACGCAGTATTTT. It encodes CSVDGAVQSTDTQYF.

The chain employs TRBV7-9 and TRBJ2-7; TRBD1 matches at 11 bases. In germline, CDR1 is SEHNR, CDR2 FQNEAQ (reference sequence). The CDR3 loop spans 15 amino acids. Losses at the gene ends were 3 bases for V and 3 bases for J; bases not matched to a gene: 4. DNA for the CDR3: TGTGCCAGCAGCTTGGAGGGACAGGGGGTCTACGAGCAGTACTTC. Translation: CASSLEGQGVYEQYF.

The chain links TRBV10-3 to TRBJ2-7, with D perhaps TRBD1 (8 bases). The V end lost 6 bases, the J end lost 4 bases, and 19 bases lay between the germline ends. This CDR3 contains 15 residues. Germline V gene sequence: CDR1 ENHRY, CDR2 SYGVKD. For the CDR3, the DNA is TGTGCCATCAGCAACAGCGGGACAGGAGAATACGAGCAGTACTTC. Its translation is CAISNSGTGEYEQYF.